The entry that follows covers one T cell receptor (beta chain) sequence. No antigen is known for it. Individual cDNA molecules were tagged with unique molecular identifiers. TCRdb ran MiXCR on the 5' RACE reads and lists one entry per CDR3 protein. The sample consists of some 50,000 distinct CDR3 sequences, over 9.5% of them appearing once. This record comes from a study of early T cells in non-severe SARS-CoV-2 infection. Study overall: Sequencing of unsorted whole blood was done on bulk RNA, leaving chains unpaired. Points from the study as a whole: Clonotype matching in VDJdb favored anti-spike CD8 responses and did not capture private and CD4 specificities.

The CDR3 sequence is 14 residues long. Trimming shortened V by 6 bases and J by 4 bases, and 16 bases separated the two germline ends. CDR1 and CDR2 from the germline V gene are SGHTA and FQGNSA. V gene TRBV7-2 combines with J gene TRBJ2-7; perhaps TRBD1 as D (7 bases). This clonotype originated in an adult who was a healthcare worker with PCR-confirmed SARS-CoV-2 infection or an uninfected control (not recorded which). Sequencing was carried out using whole blood. The CDR3 loop reads CASSFRQGGYEQYF. In nucleotides, the CDR3 is TGTGCCAGCAGTTTTCGGCAGGGGGGATACGAGCAGTACTTC.